A selection of T cell receptor beta chains follows, all from one sample in a study of blood T cell repertoires in COVID-19. Clones were sequenced by immunoSEQ multiplex PCR, and TCRdb holds only the in-frame ones, with some missing. The sample includes more than 90,000 clones, around 84% of them seen just once. Source material: peripheral blood. The receptors here all came from a man older than 75 with acute or convalescent COVID-19. The CDR3 runs from the conserved cysteine through the conserved F or W. The D gene is left open where the match is weak. Clone size appears in some rows only: once, few, many, or a class for an expanded clone.

clone_size	v_call	j_call	d_call	cdr3_aa	cdr3_nt
-	TRBV30	TRBJ1-3	-	CAWTDSGNTIYF	TGTGCCTGGACAGACTCTGGAAACACCATATATTTT
-	TRBV28	TRBJ1-2	-	CASRGGGNGYTF	TGTGCCAGCAGGGGGGGAGGAAATGGCTACACCTTC
-	TRBV15	TRBJ1-1	-	CATSIQERGGTEAFF	TGTGCCACCAGCATCCAGGAGAGGGGAGGGACTGAAGCTTTCTTT
-	TRBV10-3	TRBJ1-4	-	CAISGGGTNEKLFF	TGTGCCATCAGTGGGGGAGGAACTAATGAAAAACTGTTTTTT
-	TRBV3-1/TRBV3-2	TRBJ2-7	TRBD2	CASSLSGYSSYEQYF	TGTGCCAGCAGTCTTAGCGGGTATAGCTCCTACGAGCAGTACTTC
-	TRBV18	TRBJ1-4	-	CASSPQENEKLFF	TGTGCCAGCTCACCGCAAGAGAATGAAAAACTGTTTTTT
-	TRBV6-2/TRBV6-3	TRBJ1-5	-	CASSPQGWHQPQHF	TGTGCCAGCAGTCCACAGGGTTGGCATCAGCCCCAGCATTTT
-	TRBV19	TRBJ1-5	-	CASSNPRRNQPQHF	TGTGCCAGTAGTAACCCCAGGCGCAATCAGCCCCAGCATTTT
few	TRBV15	TRBJ2-7	TRBD1	CATSRGGQGAYEQYF	TGTGCCACCAGCAGAGGGGGACAGGGGGCCTACGAGCAGTACTTC
-	TRBV24-1	TRBJ1-4	-	CATSDSGGNEKLFF	TGTGCCACCAGTGATTCGGGGGGGAATGAAAAACTGTTTTTT
-	TRBV6-5	TRBJ1-4	TRBD1	CASSYRRGTGIEKLFF	TGTGCCAGCAGTTACCGGCGAGGGACAGGGATTGAAAAACTGTTTTTT
-	TRBV7-2	TRBJ2-7	-	CASSLQGSVREQYF	TGTGCCAGCAGCTTACAGGGAAGCGTACGTGAGCAGTACTTC
-	TRBV19	TRBJ1-5	TRBD1	CASSVSGTGGSQPQHF	TGTGCCAGTAGTGTATCCGGGACAGGGGGCTCTCAGCCCCAGCATTTT
-	TRBV13	TRBJ1-2	-	CASSLAGGRGYTF	TGTGCCAGCAGCTTAGCCGGGGGGCGAGGCTACACCTTC
-	TRBV27	TRBJ2-1	TRBD2	CASSSLAGAYNEQFF	TGTGCCAGCAGTTCACTAGCGGGAGCCTACAATGAGCAGTTCTTC
few	TRBV28	TRBJ1-4	TRBD1	CASSTPGQGWLTNEKLFF	TGTGCCAGCAGCACCCCGGGACAGGGTTGGTTAACTAATGAAAAACTGTTTTTT
-	TRBV18	TRBJ2-7	-	CASSLGQTSYEQYF	TGTGCCAGCTCACTCGGACAGACCTCCTACGAGCAGTACTTC
-	TRBV5-6	TRBJ1-4	-	CASSLLGPTNEKLFF	TGTGCCAGCAGCTTGCTCGGTCCAACTAATGAAAAACTGTTTTTT
-	TRBV5-1	TRBJ2-7	TRBD2	CASSSLAGNNYEQYF	TGCGCCAGCAGCTCTCTAGCGGGGAATAACTACGAGCAGTACTTC
-	TRBV30	TRBJ1-5	-	CAWSTGSPNQPQHF	TGTGCCTGGAGTACCGGGTCACCCAATCAGCCCCAGCATTTT
-	TRBV4-3	TRBJ1-4	-	CASSQGGGGFVFF	TGCGCCAGCAGCCAAGGAGGGGGTGGCTTCGTGTTTTTT
-	TRBV11-3	TRBJ2-6	-	CASSPSRPGANVLTF	TGTGCCAGCAGCCCCTCGAGGCCTGGGGCCAACGTCCTGACTTTC
-	TRBV6-5	TRBJ2-3	-	CASWVGTSTDTQYF	TGTGCCAGCTGGGTGGGGACTAGCACAGATACGCAGTATTTT
once	TRBV5-1	TRBJ2-3	TRBD2	CASSHPSGSPDTQYF	TGCGCCAGCAGCCACCCTAGCGGGAGCCCAGATACGCAGTATTTT
-	TRBV27	TRBJ2-1	-	CASSSIGREQFF	TGTGCCAGCAGTTCGATCGGGAGAGAGCAGTTCTTC
-	TRBV23-1	TRBJ2-7	-	CASSPTHGQCHEQYF	TGCGCCAGCAGTCCCACCCACGGACAATGCCACGAGCAGTACTTC
-	TRBV5-1	TRBJ2-7	-	CASSLESLYEQYF	TGCGCCAGCAGCTTGGAATCACTTTACGAGCAGTACTTC
-	TRBV6-4	TRBJ1-6	TRBD1	CASSAGTDNSPLHF	TGTGCCAGCAGCGCCGGGACAGATAATTCGCCCCTCCACTTT
-	TRBV5-1	TRBJ2-7	TRBD1	CASSPGTGGGYEQYF	TGCGCCAGCAGCCCGGGGACAGGGGGCGGATACGAGCAGTACTTC
-	TRBV5-8	TRBJ2-7	TRBD1	CASSLGQGRWEQYF	TGTGCCAGCAGCTTGGGACAGGGGCGGTGGGAGCAGTACTTC
-	TRBV20-1	TRBJ2-5	-	CSASPPGDRETQYF	TGCAGTGCTAGTCCCCCGGGGGACCGAGAGACCCAGTACTTC
-	TRBV7-6	TRBJ2-7	TRBD2	CASKRLAGMYEQYF	TGTGCCAGCAAAAGACTAGCGGGAATGTACGAGCAGTACTTC
-	TRBV9	TRBJ2-5	-	CASSAGQWQETQYF	TGTGCCAGCAGCGCAGGACAGTGGCAAGAGACCCAGTACTTC
-	TRBV6-5	TRBJ1-2	-	CASTDRGGYGYTF	TGTGCCAGCACCGACCGCGGGGGCTATGGCTACACCTTC
-	TRBV5-1	TRBJ1-1	-	CASSWNTQGSTEAFF	TGCGCCAGCAGCTGGAATACTCAGGGGAGCACTGAAGCTTTCTTT
-	TRBV3-1/TRBV3-2	TRBJ2-3	TRBD2	CASSYLRGLAADTQYF	TGTGCCAGCAGCTATCTTAGAGGACTAGCCGCAGATACGCAGTATTTT
few	TRBV5-1	TRBJ2-2	TRBD1	CASSLTTGDTGELFF	TGCGCCAGCAGCTTGACGACAGGGGACACCGGGGAGCTGTTTTTT
-	TRBV6-6	TRBJ1-1	-	CASSQTAGAEAFF	TGTGCCAGCAGCCAGACAGCGGGTGCTGAAGCTTTCTTT
-	TRBV2	TRBJ2-5	-	CASRDSGQPATQYF	TGTGCCAGCAGGGACTCAGGACAGCCTGCGACCCAGTACTTC
-	TRBV6-4	TRBJ2-2	-	CASSIDIATTGELFF	TGTGCCAGCAGCATAGACATAGCGACCACCGGGGAGCTGTTTTTT
-	TRBV29-1	TRBJ2-1	TRBD2	CSVDASGRASYNEQFF	TGCAGCGTTGACGCTAGCGGGAGGGCCAGTTACAATGAGCAGTTCTTC
-	TRBV7-2	TRBJ2-3	TRBD2	CASSFGTSGSGTDTQYF	TGTGCCAGCAGCTTTGGGACTAGCGGGAGCGGAACAGATACGCAGTATTTT
-	TRBV27	TRBJ1-6	TRBD1	CASSLSSGQGASSPLHF	TGTGCCAGCAGTTTATCGTCGGGACAGGGGGCGAGTTCACCCCTCCACTTT
-	TRBV5-4	TRBJ2-6	-	CASTSNRAGANVLTF	TGTGCCAGCACCTCAAACAGGGCTGGGGCCAACGTCCTGACTTTC
-	TRBV6-2/TRBV6-3	TRBJ1-1	-	CASSFPKGQGKNTEAFF	TGTGCCAGCAGTTTCCCCAAGGGGCAGGGGAAGAACACTGAAGCTTTCTTT
-	TRBV18	TRBJ2-7	-	CASSPVQGQNYEQYF	TGTGCCAGCTCACCGGTTCAGGGACAAAACTACGAGCAGTACTTC
-	TRBV4-2	TRBJ2-1	TRBD2	CASSRRAILAGEYNEQFF	TGTGCCAGCAGCCGCCGAGCTATACTAGCGGGAGAGTACAATGAGCAGTTCTTC
-	TRBV28	TRBJ2-3	-	CASSLPGQSTDTQYF	TGTGCCAGCAGTCTACCGGGACAAAGCACAGATACGCAGTATTTT
-	TRBV11-3	TRBJ2-2	TRBD1	CASSLTGTANTGELFF	TGTGCCAGCAGCTTGACTGGGACAGCGAACACCGGGGAGCTGTTTTTT
-	TRBV5-1	TRBJ2-7	TRBD1	CASSRDRIYYEQYF	TGCGCCAGCAGCCGGGACAGAATTTACTACGAGCAGTACTTC
-	TRBV20-1	TRBJ2-3	TRBD2	CSASSSGDSTDTQYF	TGCAGTGCCAGTAGCAGCGGGGATAGCACAGATACGCAGTATTTT
-	TRBV19	TRBJ2-2	TRBD2	CASTSGAGVSGELFF	TGTGCCAGTACCTCAGGAGCGGGAGTGTCCGGGGAGCTGTTTTTT
few	TRBV3-1/TRBV3-2	TRBJ1-6	-	CASSQAGGTTNSPLHF	TGTGCCAGCAGCCAAGCGGGCGGGACCACTAATTCACCCCTCCACTTT
-	TRBV5-1	TRBJ2-3	-	CASSFSEGTDTQYF	TGCGCCAGCAGCTTTTCGGAGGGCACAGATACGCAGTATTTT
few	TRBV5-4	TRBJ1-1	-	CASSLEGANTEAFF	TGTGCCAGCAGCTTGGAAGGGGCTAACACTGAAGCTTTCTTT
-	TRBV6-5	TRBJ2-2	-	CASSINTGELFF	TGTGCCAGCAGCATCAACACCGGGGAGCTGTTTTTT
-	TRBV5-8	TRBJ2-1	TRBD2	CASSSGTSGRASYNEQFF	TGTGCCAGCAGCTCGGGGACTAGCGGGAGGGCTTCCTACAATGAGCAGTTCTTC
-	TRBV19	TRBJ1-6	TRBD1	CASSMTGGYSPLHF	TGTGCCAGTAGTATGACAGGGGGATACTCACCCCTCCACTTT
few	TRBV7-9	TRBJ1-2	TRBD1	CAIEGGFYGYTF	TGTGCCATAGAAGGGGGCTTCTATGGCTACACCTTC
-	TRBV15	TRBJ2-1	-	CATSREPPGKNEQFF	TGTGCCACCAGCAGAGAACCGCCGGGGAAGAATGAGCAGTTCTTC